This is a list of T cell receptor beta chains from one sample in a study of blood T cell repertoires in COVID-19. The protocol was immunoSEQ multiplex PCR, while the TCRdb copy is restricted to in-frame clones and leaves out a portion. Of 64,000 or so clones in the sample, 70% to 85% are singletons; the top ten hold over 9.5%. Sample: peripheral blood. These receptors were collected from a man older than 75 with acute or convalescent COVID-19. CDR3s include the opening cysteine and the closing phenylalanine or tryptophan. Each record gives: J gene, D gene, CDR3 length, V gene, clone size, CDR3 DNA, CDR3 protein. A D gene is named only where the DNA matches it firmly. Only part of the rows carry a size: once, few, many, or a class if the clone is expanded.

J gene: TRBJ2-3
D gene: TRBD2
CDR3 length: 17
V gene: TRBV11-3
clone size: once
CDR3 DNA: TGTGCCAGCAGCGCCGAGACTAGCGGGGGGGTCTCAGATACGCAGTATTTT
CDR3 protein: CASSAETSGGVSDTQYF

J gene: TRBJ1-1
D gene: TRBD1
CDR3 length: 13
V gene: TRBV5-1
clone size: once
CDR3 DNA: TGCGCCAGCAGTGGCGGGACAGGGCTGGAAGCTTTCTTT
CDR3 protein: CASSGGTGLEAFF

J gene: TRBJ1-3
D gene: -
CDR3 length: 16
V gene: TRBV2
clone size: once
CDR3 DNA: TGTGCCAGCACCGCGGGACGGACTGCCTCTGGAAACACCATATATTTT
CDR3 protein: CASTAGRTASGNTIYF

J gene: TRBJ1-2
D gene: -
CDR3 length: 11
V gene: TRBV20-1
clone size: -
CDR3 DNA: TGCAGTGCTCTACAGGGTGGTGGCTACACCTTC
CDR3 protein: CSALQGGGYTF

J gene: TRBJ2-7
D gene: TRBD1
CDR3 length: 15
V gene: TRBV5-1
clone size: medium-sized
CDR3 DNA: TGCGCCAGCAGCTATAATGACAGGGAAGTCTACGAGCAGTACTTC
CDR3 protein: CASSYNDREVYEQYF

J gene: TRBJ2-1
D gene: TRBD1
CDR3 length: 18
V gene: TRBV19
clone size: -
CDR3 DNA: TGTGCCAGTAGTATTTACGGACAGGGGGTACTTCAGGGCAATGAGCAGTTCTTC
CDR3 protein: CASSIYGQGVLQGNEQFF

J gene: TRBJ2-1
D gene: -
CDR3 length: 11
V gene: TRBV20-1
clone size: -
CDR3 DNA: TGCAGTGCTGCCCGGGAAAATGAGCAGTTCTTC
CDR3 protein: CSAARENEQFF

J gene: TRBJ1-5
D gene: -
CDR3 length: 15
V gene: TRBV6-5
clone size: -
CDR3 DNA: TGTGCCAGCAATCTAGGGGGTCTTGGGGATCAGCCCCAGCATTTT
CDR3 protein: CASNLGGLGDQPQHF

J gene: TRBJ2-3
D gene: TRBD2
CDR3 length: 18
V gene: TRBV2
clone size: few
CDR3 DNA: TGTGCCAGCAGTGGACTAGCGGGTTTAGAGGTTAGCACAGATACGCAGTATTTT
CDR3 protein: CASSGLAGLEVSTDTQYF

J gene: TRBJ2-7
D gene: TRBD2
CDR3 length: 15
V gene: TRBV7-9
clone size: -
CDR3 DNA: TGTGCCAGCAGCTCCGCCGGGACTAGAGGATCTGGGCAGTACTTC
CDR3 protein: CASSSAGTRGSGQYF

J gene: TRBJ2-3
D gene: TRBD2
CDR3 length: 17
V gene: TRBV5-1
clone size: -
CDR3 DNA: TGCGCCAGCAGCAGACGACTAGCGGGAGGGGAGACAGATACGCAGTATTTT
CDR3 protein: CASSRRLAGGETDTQYF

J gene: TRBJ1-5
D gene: TRBD1
CDR3 length: 18
V gene: TRBV19
clone size: -
CDR3 DNA: TGTGCCAGTAGTATAGATGGGACAGGGGTTTATAGCAATCAGCCCCAGCATTTT
CDR3 protein: CASSIDGTGVYSNQPQHF

J gene: TRBJ2-2
D gene: -
CDR3 length: 14
V gene: TRBV7-6
clone size: -
CDR3 DNA: TGTGCCAGCAGACAGGGAACGGCCACCGGGGAGCTGTTTTTT
CDR3 protein: CASRQGTATGELFF

J gene: TRBJ2-1
D gene: TRBD2
CDR3 length: 16
V gene: TRBV5-4
clone size: -
CDR3 DNA: TGTGCCAGCAGCACCCGGACTAGCGGGGTACACAATGAGCAGTTCTTC
CDR3 protein: CASSTRTSGVHNEQFF

J gene: TRBJ2-1
D gene: TRBD1
CDR3 length: 15
V gene: TRBV9
clone size: once
CDR3 DNA: TGTGCCAGCAGCGTAAGACAGGGCCTGTACAATGAGCAGTTCTTC
CDR3 protein: CASSVRQGLYNEQFF

J gene: TRBJ2-1
D gene: TRBD2
CDR3 length: 16
V gene: TRBV24-1
clone size: -
CDR3 DNA: TGTGCCACCAGTGATTTAAATAGCGGGGCGCTCAATGAGCAGTTCTTC
CDR3 protein: CATSDLNSGALNEQFF

J gene: TRBJ1-4
D gene: -
CDR3 length: 13
V gene: TRBV19
clone size: -
CDR3 DNA: TGTGCCAGTTTAGGACACTCATCGGAAAAACTGTTTTTT
CDR3 protein: CASLGHSSEKLFF

J gene: TRBJ1-1
D gene: -
CDR3 length: 14
V gene: TRBV5-1
clone size: -
CDR3 DNA: TGCGCCAGCAGCATTATGGGGGGGAACACTGAAGCTTTCTTT
CDR3 protein: CASSIMGGNTEAFF

J gene: TRBJ2-1
D gene: TRBD2
CDR3 length: 14
V gene: TRBV2
clone size: -
CDR3 DNA: TGTGCCAGCAGTGAAGCAAGCGGGAGGGCCCTTCAGTTCTTC
CDR3 protein: CASSEASGRALQFF

J gene: TRBJ2-3
D gene: TRBD2
CDR3 length: 17
V gene: TRBV20-1
clone size: -
CDR3 DNA: TGCAGTGCTAGTGGTCGTATGACTAGCGGGAGCACAGATACGCAGTATTTT
CDR3 protein: CSASGRMTSGSTDTQYF

J gene: TRBJ1-2
D gene: TRBD1
CDR3 length: 17
V gene: TRBV28
clone size: -
CDR3 DNA: TGTGCCAGCAGTTTACCCGGACAGGTCTGGATAGGCTATGGCTACACCTTC
CDR3 protein: CASSLPGQVWIGYGYTF

J gene: TRBJ2-7
D gene: -
CDR3 length: 15
V gene: TRBV11-2
clone size: -
CDR3 DNA: TGTGCCAGCAGCTTAGAACGCGGATCCTCCTACGAGCAGTACTTC
CDR3 protein: CASSLERGSSYEQYF

J gene: TRBJ2-1
D gene: TRBD2
CDR3 length: 16
V gene: TRBV5-4
clone size: -
CDR3 DNA: TGTGCCAGCAGCGGCAAGCGGGGAAGTAACTACAATGAGCAGTTCTTC
CDR3 protein: CASSGKRGSNYNEQFF

J gene: TRBJ1-3
D gene: -
CDR3 length: 15
V gene: TRBV18
clone size: -
CDR3 DNA: TGTGCCAGCTCACCGTACACTAACTCTGGAAACACCATATATTTT
CDR3 protein: CASSPYTNSGNTIYF

J gene: TRBJ1-1
D gene: -
CDR3 length: 15
V gene: TRBV11-2
clone size: -
CDR3 DNA: TGTGCCAGCAGCCTACGGGGGGGGACGAGCACTGAAGCTTTCTTT
CDR3 protein: CASSLRGGTSTEAFF

J gene: TRBJ1-3
D gene: TRBD1
CDR3 length: 14
V gene: TRBV6-6
clone size: -
CDR3 DNA: TGTGCCAGCAGTTTACAGGGGGCTGGAAACACCATATATTTT
CDR3 protein: CASSLQGAGNTIYF

J gene: TRBJ2-7
D gene: -
CDR3 length: 15
V gene: TRBV18
clone size: once
CDR3 DNA: TGTGCCAGCTCACACCCCGTCCAGGGGTCCTACGAGCAGTACTTC
CDR3 protein: CASSHPVQGSYEQYF

J gene: TRBJ2-7
D gene: TRBD2
CDR3 length: 15
V gene: TRBV11-2
clone size: -
CDR3 DNA: TGTGCCAGCAGCTTAGGACTAGCGGGCACCTACGAGCAGTACTTC
CDR3 protein: CASSLGLAGTYEQYF

J gene: TRBJ1-5
D gene: TRBD1
CDR3 length: 15
V gene: TRBV20-1
clone size: -
CDR3 DNA: TGCAGTGCTAGTACCAACAGGGGAGAGAATCAGCCCCAGCATTTT
CDR3 protein: CSASTNRGENQPQHF

J gene: TRBJ2-7
D gene: TRBD1
CDR3 length: 12
V gene: TRBV18
clone size: -
CDR3 DNA: TGTGCCAGCTCCCGGGACAGGGAAATACAGTACTTC
CDR3 protein: CASSRDREIQYF

J gene: TRBJ2-1
D gene: TRBD2
CDR3 length: 17
V gene: TRBV10-1
clone size: -
CDR3 DNA: TGCGCCAGCAGTGGGGGTGATGGCGGGGGTGGCTACAATGAGCAGTTCTTC
CDR3 protein: CASSGGDGGGGYNEQFF

J gene: TRBJ1-5
D gene: TRBD1
CDR3 length: 13
V gene: TRBV19
clone size: once
CDR3 DNA: TGTGCCAGTACCGACAGGGCCGATTTAGCCCAGCATTTT
CDR3 protein: CASTDRADLAQHF

J gene: TRBJ2-2
D gene: -
CDR3 length: 14
V gene: TRBV10-3
clone size: few
CDR3 DNA: TGTGCCATCAGTGACAGGGGGGACACCGGGGAGCTGTTTTTT
CDR3 protein: CAISDRGDTGELFF

J gene: TRBJ2-3
D gene: -
CDR3 length: 15
V gene: TRBV30
clone size: -
CDR3 DNA: TGTGCCTGGAGTGTACTGAATTCGAACACAGATACGCAGTATTTT
CDR3 protein: CAWSVLNSNTDTQYF

J gene: TRBJ2-3
D gene: -
CDR3 length: 14
V gene: TRBV7-2
clone size: -
CDR3 DNA: TGTGCCAGCAGCTTAGCGGGCGGGGCAGATACGCAGTATTTT
CDR3 protein: CASSLAGGADTQYF

J gene: TRBJ2-7
D gene: -
CDR3 length: 15
V gene: TRBV6-5
clone size: -
CDR3 DNA: TGTGCCAGCTTCCCCCCCGGCAGGTCAACCTACGAGCAGTACTTC
CDR3 protein: CASFPPGRSTYEQYF

J gene: TRBJ1-5
D gene: TRBD1
CDR3 length: 15
V gene: TRBV3-1/TRBV3-2
clone size: -
CDR3 DNA: TGTGCCAGCAGCCACGGACAGGGGGCTCATCAGCCCCAGCATTTT
CDR3 protein: CASSHGQGAHQPQHF

J gene: TRBJ2-7
D gene: TRBD1
CDR3 length: 13
V gene: TRBV29-1
clone size: -
CDR3 DNA: TGCAGCGTGTCACAGGGGTGGGTCAACGAGCAGTACTTC
CDR3 protein: CSVSQGWVNEQYF

J gene: TRBJ2-5
D gene: TRBD2
CDR3 length: 15
V gene: TRBV3-1/TRBV3-2
clone size: -
CDR3 DNA: TGTGCCAGCAGCACGTCGACTAGCTCCGGAGAGACCCAGTACTTC
CDR3 protein: CASSTSTSSGETQYF

J gene: TRBJ1-4
D gene: -
CDR3 length: 14
V gene: TRBV5-5
clone size: -
CDR3 DNA: TGTGCCAGCAGCTTGATACAGGGTTATGAAAAACTGTTTTTT
CDR3 protein: CASSLIQGYEKLFF

J gene: TRBJ1-1
D gene: TRBD1
CDR3 length: 14
V gene: TRBV27
clone size: -
CDR3 DNA: TGTGCCAGCAGGGGGGACAGGGTGAACACTGAAGCTTTCTTT
CDR3 protein: CASRGDRVNTEAFF

J gene: TRBJ1-1
D gene: -
CDR3 length: 12
V gene: TRBV29-1
clone size: few
CDR3 DNA: TGCAGCGTGCGGGGTAAGAACACTGAAGCTTTCTTT
CDR3 protein: CSVRGKNTEAFF

J gene: TRBJ1-2
D gene: TRBD1
CDR3 length: 14
V gene: TRBV10-3
clone size: -
CDR3 DNA: TGTGCCATCAACCAACAGGGGGCGAACTATGGCTACACCTTC
CDR3 protein: CAINQQGANYGYTF

J gene: TRBJ1-1
D gene: -
CDR3 length: 9
V gene: TRBV23-1
clone size: -
CDR3 DNA: TGCGCCAGCAGTCGTAGCGCTTTCTTT
CDR3 protein: CASSRSAFF

J gene: TRBJ2-2
D gene: TRBD1
CDR3 length: 16
V gene: TRBV6-1
clone size: -
CDR3 DNA: TGTGCCAGCAGTGTAGGGCAGGGGGCGAACACCGGGGAGCTGTTTTTT
CDR3 protein: CASSVGQGANTGELFF

J gene: TRBJ1-2
D gene: TRBD1
CDR3 length: 13
V gene: TRBV24-1
clone size: -
CDR3 DNA: TGTGCCACCAGTGCCCAGGGGGTGGCTGGCTACACCTTC
CDR3 protein: CATSAQGVAGYTF

J gene: TRBJ1-5
D gene: -
CDR3 length: 13
V gene: TRBV7-2
clone size: -
CDR3 DNA: TGTGCCAGCAGTCGTGCGGGCAATCAGCCCCAGCATTTT
CDR3 protein: CASSRAGNQPQHF

J gene: TRBJ2-1
D gene: TRBD2
CDR3 length: 15
V gene: TRBV7-2
clone size: few
CDR3 DNA: TGTGCCAGCGGAAGGACTAGCGGGAAATACAATGAGCAGTTCTTC
CDR3 protein: CASGRTSGKYNEQFF

J gene: TRBJ1-4
D gene: -
CDR3 length: 18
V gene: TRBV12-2
clone size: -
CDR3 DNA: TGTGCAAGTCAGACGAGGGGGCCGCAGAAACATTCTAATGAAAAACTGTTTTTT
CDR3 protein: CASQTRGPQKHSNEKLFF

J gene: TRBJ2-6
D gene: TRBD1
CDR3 length: 16
V gene: TRBV2
clone size: few
CDR3 DNA: TGTGCCAGCAGACTACAGGGGCCCTCTGGGGCCAACGTCCTGACTTTC
CDR3 protein: CASRLQGPSGANVLTF

J gene: TRBJ2-5
D gene: TRBD2
CDR3 length: 14
V gene: TRBV7-9
clone size: once
CDR3 DNA: TGTGCCAGCAGCTCCCTAGCGGGAGTGGAGACCCAGTACTTC
CDR3 protein: CASSSLAGVETQYF

J gene: TRBJ2-2
D gene: -
CDR3 length: 16
V gene: TRBV19
clone size: -
CDR3 DNA: TGTGCCAGTACGTCGACAGGAAGAATGAACACCGGGGAGCTGTTTTTT
CDR3 protein: CASTSTGRMNTGELFF